Presented here are 16 T cell receptor beta chains from one specimen sequenced in a study of shared clonotypes between healthy human individuals. Some clones are missing from TCRdb's copy, which holds only in-frame ones; the method was immunoSEQ multiplex PCR. This table has roughly 2,500,000 clones, more than 85% appearing once. The specimen sequenced was naive CD4+ T cells from PBMCs. Regarding subset: CD45RA+ positively selected. Every receptor here comes from a man younger than 30 in good health. Some clones in this sample may be carry-over from other donors' samples.

V gene TRBV9 combines with J gene TRBJ2-2; a possible D gene is TRBD1 (6 bases). V was shortened by 0 bases and J by 3 bases, with 12 bases between the two germline ends. CDR3 length: 16 residues. Looked up from germline, CDR1 is SGDLS and CDR2 is YYNGEE. The DNA of the CDR3 is TGTGCCAGCAGCGTAGGTACAGGGTGGGACACCGGGGAGCTGTTTTTT. It is translated as CASSVGTGWDTGELFF.

The gene calls are TRBV6-5 and TRBJ2-3; the match to TRBD1 covers 8 bases. V was pared by 5 bases and J by 3 bases, with 4 bases of the junction left unmatched. The V gene's germline CDR1 is MNHEY and CDR2 SVGAGI. This CDR3 is built from 14 residues. In nucleotides, the CDR3 is TGTGCCAGCAGTCTACGACAGGGGACAGATACGCAGTATTTT. Protein sequence: CASSLRQGTDTQYF.

V gene TRBV30 combines with J gene TRBJ1-4, with 7 bases fitting TRBD1. In germline, CDR1 is GTSNPN, CDR2 SVGIG (reference sequence). The CDR3 consists of 13 residues. J lost 8 bases, V lost 3 bases, and 6 bases had no gene match. Here the CDR3 DNA reads TGTGCCTGGAGAAGACAGGGTGGAGAAAAACTGTTTTTT. Its translation is CAWRRQGGEKLFF.

As DNA, the CDR3 is TGTGCCAGCAGTGAAAGGGCCCCGGGACTAGCGGGCAATGAGCAGTTCTTC. It specifies CASSERAPGLAGNEQFF. The chain is built from TRBV6-1 and TRBJ2-1; 12 bases are shared with TRBD2. CDR3 length: 17 amino acids. Germline V lookup: CDR1 MNHNS, CDR2 SASEGT. The V segment lost 2 bases and the J segment 6 bases; nucleotides outside the gene matches: 8.

The rearrangement links TRBV7-7 to TRBJ2-3; D is perhaps TRBD2 (5 bases). V was clipped by 5 bases and J by 0 bases, with 12 bases between them. The CDR3 covers 15 residues. Germline-derived CDR1 and CDR2 are SSHAT and FNYEAQ (reference sequence). The CDR3 is CASSAGLTSTDTQYF. The CDR3 DNA reads as TGTGCCAGCAGCGCCGGACTCACTAGCACAGATACGCAGTATTTT.

V usage is TRBV28 and J usage is TRBJ1-2; maybe TRBD1 (6 bases). CDR1 is MDHEN, CDR2 SYDVKM, per germline. The CDR3 has 14 amino acids. V lost 7 bases and J lost 2, with 14 bases in between. CDR3 in amino acids: CASTWRGVNYGYTF. The CDR3 DNA reads TGTGCCAGCACCTGGAGGGGGGTGAACTATGGCTACACCTTC.

The chain recombines TRBV29-1 with TRBJ1-5; weak D call: TRBD1 (5 bases). The CDR3 consists of 13 residues. Per the germline V gene, CDR1 is SQVTM and CDR2 is ANQGSEA. V was pared by 0 bases and J by 6 bases, with 9 bases between. The CDR3: CSVEEVGGQPQHF. As DNA, the CDR3 is TGCAGCGTTGAAGAAGTGGGGGGTCAGCCCCAGCATTTT.

This chain links TRBV4-1 with TRBJ2-3, with D perhaps TRBD2 (6 bases). This CDR3 comprises 19 residues. CDR1 MGHRA and CDR2 YSYEKL come from the germline V gene. V gave up 1 base and J gave up 1 base, with 21 bases separating them. The CDR3 region is CASSQGRVYGTGGTDTQYF. The CDR3 DNA reads as TGCGCCAGCAGCCAAGGAAGGGTGTATGGGACGGGAGGCACAGATACGCAGTATTTT.

J is TRBJ1-2 and V is TRBV5-4, with D tentatively TRBD1 (6 bases). CDR3 length equals 14 residues. Between the trimmed V and J ends, which lost 0 bases and 2 bases, there was a span of 8 bases. Germline CDR1 and CDR2: SGHNT and YYREEE (reference sequence). In DNA form, the CDR3 reads TGTGCCAGCAGCTTGGGAGGACAGAACTATGGCTACACCTTC. It yields the protein CASSLGGQNYGYTF.

J is TRBJ2-3 and V is TRBV7-2; 7 bases fit TRBD2. The length of the CDR3 is 13 residues. The V and J ends lost 5 bases and 4 bases, in that order; junction bases with no gene match: 3. The germline CDR1 and CDR2 sequences are SGHTA and FQGNSA. The CDR3 loop reads CASSGTSADTQYF. CDR3 sequence (DNA): TGTGCCAGCAGCGGTACTAGCGCAGATACGCAGTATTTT.

This clone came up once. J is TRBJ2-6 and V is TRBV28; D not resolved. CDR1 and CDR2 from the germline V gene are MDHEN and SYDVKM. With 6 bases removed from V and 2 bases from J, the gap between germline ends came to 8 bases. The CDR3 has 14 amino acids. CDR3 protein: CASSPLAGANVLTF. The CDR3 nucleotides are TGTGCCAGCAGCCCGCTCGCTGGGGCCAACGTCCTGACTTTC. The full variable domain, its missing parts supplied by reference TRBV28 and TRBJ2-6, is DVKVTQSSRYLVKRTGEKVFLECVQDMDHENMFWYRQDPGLGLRLIYFSYDVKMKEKGDIPEGYSVSREKKERFSLILESASTNQTSMYLCASSPLAGANVLTFGAGSRLTVL.

The gene calls are TRBV30 and TRBJ2-1; 14 positions agree with TRBD2. This CDR3 has 17 residues. J gave up 7 bases and V 0 bases, and 8 bases lay outside the gene matches. Germline CDR1 and CDR2: GTSNPN and SVGIG (reference sequence). The CDR3 protein is CAWSVGSGLAGANEQFF. In nucleotides, the CDR3 is TGTGCCTGGAGTGTAGGATCGGGACTAGCGGGAGCGAATGAGCAGTTCTTC.

Only one count was recorded for this clone. The chain recombines TRBV30 with TRBJ1-1, with TRBD1 identical over 9 bases. CDR3 length: 14 amino acids. Losses at the gene ends were 0 bases for V and 6 bases for J; bases not matched to a gene: 5. In germline, CDR1 is GTSNPN, CDR2 SVGIG (reference sequence). CDR3 sequence reads: CAWSVGQGSAEAFF. CDR3 DNA sequence: TGTGCCTGGAGTGTAGGACAGGGGAGCGCTGAAGCTTTCTTT. The full variable domain, in which reference TRBV30 and TRBJ1-1 provide the parts outside the CDR3, is SQTIHQWPATLVQPVGSPLSLECTVEGTSNPNLYWYRQAAGRGLQLLFYSVGIGQISSEVPQNLSASRPQDRQFILSSKKLLLSDSGFYLCAWSVGQGSAEAFFGQGTRLTVV.

V gene TRBV7-9 combines with J gene TRBJ2-1, with TRBD2 matching over 8 bases. This CDR3 region has 18 residues. Germline loops: CDR1 SEHNR, CDR2 FQNEAQ (reference sequence). V trimming: 3 bases; J trimming: 0 bases; junction bases outside the gene matches: 10. The CDR3 bases are TGTGCCAGCAGCTTCCGGACTAGCAAGTCCAGCTCCTACAATGAGCAGTTCTTC. It codes for CASSFRTSKSSSYNEQFF.

This clone appeared once. The rearrangement links TRBV18 to TRBJ1-3; perhaps TRBD1 as D (5 bases). The germline gives CDR1 KGHSH, CDR2 LQKENI. The germline V and J ends were trimmed by 4 bases and 0 bases, with 13 bases remaining between them. The CDR3 has 16 residues. CDR3 sequence (DNA): TGTGCCAGCTCACAGATAACAGGACTCTCTGGAAACACCATATATTTT. Encoded protein: CASSQITGLSGNTIYF.

Worth noting for this clone: This sample includes further DNA sequences coding for the same CDR3. The chain combines TRBV18 with TRBJ2-7; D is ambiguous. Trimming took 3 bases from V and 4 from J, leaving 7 bases between them. The germline CDR1 and CDR2 sequences are KGHSH and LQKENI. The CDR3 consists of 12 residues. The CDR3 region is CASSPRLYEQYF. In DNA, the CDR3 is TGTGCCAGCTCACCTCGCTTGTACGAGCAGTACTTC.